This TCR beta chain derives from a study of blood T cell repertoires in COVID-19. Looking at the study overall: COVID-19 samples from acute and convalescent phases originated in the United States, Italy and Spain. The analysed material was cDNA or gDNA that came from T cells, B-cell-depleted T cells, or PBMCs.

In the authors' workflow: Reference gene primers were amplified, and this amplification served to estimate nucleated cell counts. Clones were sequenced by immunoSEQ multiplex PCR, and TCRdb holds only the in-frame ones, with some missing. V, J and clone size derive from that table, while D and trimming were established from the DNA sequence. The repertoire has approximately 170,000 clones, roughly 80% of them found once; the top ten carry 7.6%. Deletions cut 4 bases from V and 2 bases from J, with 9 bases between. This CDR3 spans 13 amino acids. Germline assignment: CDR1 LGHNA and CDR2 YSLEER. The chain combines TRBV4-3 with TRBJ2-7; D is unclear. Sequencing was done on a sample of peripheral blood. The receptor was isolated from a woman in her 70s with COVID-19, enrolled during active disease. The CDR3 sequence: CASSRGRTYEQYF. The CDR3 region has the DNA TGCGCCAGCAGCCGTGGCAGAACCTACGAGCAGTACTTC.